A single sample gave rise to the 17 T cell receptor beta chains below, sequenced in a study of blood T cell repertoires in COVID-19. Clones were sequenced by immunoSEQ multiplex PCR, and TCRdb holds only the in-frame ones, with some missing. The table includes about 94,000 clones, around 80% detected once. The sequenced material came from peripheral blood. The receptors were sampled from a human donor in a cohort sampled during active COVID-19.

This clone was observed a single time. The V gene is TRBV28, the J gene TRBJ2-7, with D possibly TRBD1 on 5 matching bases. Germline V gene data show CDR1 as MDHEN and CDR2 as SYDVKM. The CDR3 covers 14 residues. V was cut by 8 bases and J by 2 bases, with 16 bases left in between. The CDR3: CASGDRAVPYEQYF. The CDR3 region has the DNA TGTGCCAGCGGAGACAGAGCCGTCCCCTACGAGCAGTACTTC. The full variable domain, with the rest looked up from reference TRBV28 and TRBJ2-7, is DVKVTQSSRYLVKRTGEKVFLECVQDMDHENMFWYRQDPGLGLRLIYFSYDVKMKEKGDIPEGYSVSREKKERFSLILESASTNQTSMYLCASGDRAVPYEQYFGPGTRLTVT.

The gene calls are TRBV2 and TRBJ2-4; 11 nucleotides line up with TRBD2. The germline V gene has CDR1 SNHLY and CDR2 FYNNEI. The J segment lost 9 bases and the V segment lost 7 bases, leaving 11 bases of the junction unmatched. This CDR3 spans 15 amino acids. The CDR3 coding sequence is TGTGCCAGCACCCTGGGACTAGCGGTGCCGGGCATTCAGTACTTC. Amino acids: CASTLGLAVPGIQYF.

CDR3 DNA sequence: TGTGCCAGTAGTGAGGACAGACTTAATTCACCCCTCCACTTT. Amino acids: CASSEDRLNSPLHF. The chain combines TRBV19 with TRBJ1-6; weak D call: TRBD1 (6 bases). The germline V gene encodes CDR1 LNHDA and CDR2 SQIVND (reference sequence). Deletions cut 5 bases from V and 6 bases from J, with 11 bases between. CDR3 length equals 14 residues. The variable domain in full, with the rest retrieved from reference TRBV19 and TRBJ1-6, is DGGITQSPKYLFRKEGQNVTLSCEQNLNHDAMYWYRQDPGQGLRLIYYSQIVNDFQKGDIAEGYSVSREKKESFPLTVTSAQKNPTAFYLCASSEDRLNSPLHFGNGTRLTVT.

CDR3 in amino acids: CASRPPTVPDTQYF. CDR3 in DNA: TGTGCCAGCAGACCACCCACTGTTCCAGATACGCAGTATTTT. The J gene is TRBJ2-3, the V gene TRBV6-6, with unresolved D. Trimming pared 6 bases from V and 4 bases from J, leaving 14 bases between. Looked up from germline, CDR1 is MNHNY and CDR2 is SVGAGI (reference sequence). CDR3 length: 14 amino acids.

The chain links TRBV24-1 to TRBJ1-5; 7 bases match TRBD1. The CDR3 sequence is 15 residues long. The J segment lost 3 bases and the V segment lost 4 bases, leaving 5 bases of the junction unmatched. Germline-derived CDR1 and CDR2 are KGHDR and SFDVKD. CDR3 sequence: CATSDPGTVNQPQHF. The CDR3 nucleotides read TGTGCCACCAGTGACCCTGGGACAGTCAATCAGCCCCAGCATTTT.

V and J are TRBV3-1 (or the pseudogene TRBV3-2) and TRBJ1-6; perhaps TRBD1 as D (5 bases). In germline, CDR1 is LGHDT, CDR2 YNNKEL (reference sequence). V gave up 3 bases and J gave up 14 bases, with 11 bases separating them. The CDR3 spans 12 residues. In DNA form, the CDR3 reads TGTGCCAGCAGCCATGTTAAGGACACCCTCCACTTT. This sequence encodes CASSHVKDTLHF.

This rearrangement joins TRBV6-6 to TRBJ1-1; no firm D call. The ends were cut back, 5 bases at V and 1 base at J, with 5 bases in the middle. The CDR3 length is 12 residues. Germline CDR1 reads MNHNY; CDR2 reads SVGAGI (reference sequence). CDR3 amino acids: CASSPQNTEAFF. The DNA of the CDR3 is TGTGCCAGCAGTCCCCAGAACACTGAAGCTTTCTTT.

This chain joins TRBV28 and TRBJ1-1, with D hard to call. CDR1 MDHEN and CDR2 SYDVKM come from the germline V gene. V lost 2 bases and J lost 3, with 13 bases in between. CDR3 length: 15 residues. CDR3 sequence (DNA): TGTGCCAGCAGTTTAGCAGGCGCAGCCCACACTGAAGCTTTCTTT. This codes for CASSLAGAAHTEAFF.

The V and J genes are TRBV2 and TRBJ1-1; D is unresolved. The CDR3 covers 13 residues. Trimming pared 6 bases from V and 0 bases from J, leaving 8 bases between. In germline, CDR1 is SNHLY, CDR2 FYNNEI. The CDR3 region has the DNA TGTGCCAGCAGCCAGACAATGAACACTGAAGCTTTCTTT. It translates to CASSQTMNTEAFF.

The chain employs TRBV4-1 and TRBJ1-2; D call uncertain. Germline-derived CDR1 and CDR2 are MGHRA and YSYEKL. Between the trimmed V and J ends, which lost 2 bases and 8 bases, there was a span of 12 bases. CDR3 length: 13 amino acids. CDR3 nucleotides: TGCGCCAGCAGCCAAAACGCCCCGAGCGGCTACACCTTC. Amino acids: CASSQNAPSGYTF.

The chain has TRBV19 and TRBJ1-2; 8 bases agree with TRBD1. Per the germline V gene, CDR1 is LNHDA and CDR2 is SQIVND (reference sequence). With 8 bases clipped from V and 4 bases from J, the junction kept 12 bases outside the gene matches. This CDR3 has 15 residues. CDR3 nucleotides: TGTGCCAGTGGAGGACAGGGACCTCTCCCCTATGGCTACACCTTC. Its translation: CASGGQGPLPYGYTF.

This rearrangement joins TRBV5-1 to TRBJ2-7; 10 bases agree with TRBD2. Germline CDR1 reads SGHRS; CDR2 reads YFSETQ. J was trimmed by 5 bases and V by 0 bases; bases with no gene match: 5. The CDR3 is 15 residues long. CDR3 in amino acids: CASSLVAGGIHEQYF. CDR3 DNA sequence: TGCGCCAGCAGCTTGGTAGCGGGAGGAATCCACGAGCAGTACTTC.

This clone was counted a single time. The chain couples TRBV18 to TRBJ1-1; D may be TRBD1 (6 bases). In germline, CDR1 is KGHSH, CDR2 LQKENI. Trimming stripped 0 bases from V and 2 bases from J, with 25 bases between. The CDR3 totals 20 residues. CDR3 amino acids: CASSPPKSHKGGGLNTEAFF. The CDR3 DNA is TGTGCCAGCTCACCACCGAAATCCCACAAGGGCGGGGGCCTTAACACTGAAGCTTTCTTT.

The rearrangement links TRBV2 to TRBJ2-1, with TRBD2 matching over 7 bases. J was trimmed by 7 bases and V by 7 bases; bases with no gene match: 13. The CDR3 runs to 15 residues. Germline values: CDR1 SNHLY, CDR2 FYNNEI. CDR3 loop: CASTTRAGVNNEQFF. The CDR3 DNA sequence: TGTGCCAGCACCACGCGGGCGGGAGTTAATAATGAGCAGTTCTTC.

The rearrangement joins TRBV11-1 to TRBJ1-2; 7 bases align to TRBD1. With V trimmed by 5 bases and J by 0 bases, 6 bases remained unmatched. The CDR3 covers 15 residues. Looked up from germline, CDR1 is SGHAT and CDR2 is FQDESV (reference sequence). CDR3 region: CASSPDRRSNYGYTF. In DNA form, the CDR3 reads TGTGCCAGCAGCCCGGACAGGCGGTCTAACTATGGCTACACCTTC.

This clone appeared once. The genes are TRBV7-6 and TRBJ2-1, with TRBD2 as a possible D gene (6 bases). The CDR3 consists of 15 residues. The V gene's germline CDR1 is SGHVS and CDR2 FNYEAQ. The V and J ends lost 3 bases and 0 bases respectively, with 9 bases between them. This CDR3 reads CASSFSGSSYNEQFF. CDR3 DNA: TGTGCCAGCAGCTTTAGCGGTAGCTCCTACAATGAGCAGTTCTTC.

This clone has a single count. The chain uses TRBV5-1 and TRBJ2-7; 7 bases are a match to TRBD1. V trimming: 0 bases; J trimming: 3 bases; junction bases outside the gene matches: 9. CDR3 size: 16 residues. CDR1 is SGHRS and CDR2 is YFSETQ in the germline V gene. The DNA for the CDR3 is TGCGCCAGCAGCTTGGGGGGCAGGGGGTTTCGCTACGAGCAGTACTTC. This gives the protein CASSLGGRGFRYEQYF.